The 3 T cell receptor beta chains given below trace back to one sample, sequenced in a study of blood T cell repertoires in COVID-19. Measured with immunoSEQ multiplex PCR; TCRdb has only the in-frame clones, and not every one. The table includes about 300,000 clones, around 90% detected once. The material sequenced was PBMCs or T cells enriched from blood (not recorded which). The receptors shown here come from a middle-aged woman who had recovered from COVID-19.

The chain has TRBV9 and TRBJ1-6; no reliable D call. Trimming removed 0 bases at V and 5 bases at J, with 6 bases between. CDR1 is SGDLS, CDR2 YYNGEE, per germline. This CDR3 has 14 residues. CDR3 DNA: TGTGCCAGCAGCGTAGCGGGAGATAATTCACCCCTCCACTTT. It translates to CASSVAGDNSPLHF.

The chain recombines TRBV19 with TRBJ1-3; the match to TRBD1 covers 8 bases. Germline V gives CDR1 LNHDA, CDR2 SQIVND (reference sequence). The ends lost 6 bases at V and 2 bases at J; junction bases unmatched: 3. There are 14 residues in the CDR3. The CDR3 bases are TGTGCCAGTAGCGCGGACAGGGCTGGAAACACCATATATTTT. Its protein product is CASSADRAGNTIYF.

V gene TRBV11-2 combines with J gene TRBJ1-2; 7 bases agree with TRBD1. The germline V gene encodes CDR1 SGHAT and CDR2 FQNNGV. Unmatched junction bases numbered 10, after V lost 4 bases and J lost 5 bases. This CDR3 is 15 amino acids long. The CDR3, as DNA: TGTGCCAGCAGCTCGCGGCCGGGACAGACATATGGCTACACCTTC. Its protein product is CASSSRPGQTYGYTF.